This passage covers 7 T cell receptor beta chains from one sample sequenced in a study of blood T cell repertoires in COVID-19. Assay used: immunoSEQ multiplex PCR; TCRdb lists only in-frame clones, some missing. This table has 200,000 to 250,000 clones, 85% to 90% appearing once. The sample taken for sequencing was peripheral blood. The receptors shown here come from a man older than 75 with acute or convalescent COVID-19.

The chain couples TRBV29-1 to TRBJ1-1; 10 bases agree with TRBD1. The CDR3 is 14 amino acids. Trimming took 2 bases from V and 4 from J; bases not matched to a gene: 4. Germline-derived CDR1 and CDR2 are SQVTM and ANQGSEA. In nucleotides, the CDR3 is TGCAGCGTTGAAAGACAGGGGGCGCCCACTGAAGCTTTCTTT. This gives the protein CSVERQGAPTEAFF.

This chain links TRBV20-1 with TRBJ2-5; 8 bases match TRBD2. V lost 5 bases and J lost 9; bases outside the gene matches: 5. Germline V gene data show CDR1 as DFQATT and CDR2 as SNEGSKA (reference sequence). The CDR3 spans 11 residues. Here the CDR3 DNA reads TGCAGTGCTCCCGCCGGGGGGGCCCAGTACTTC. Amino acid sequence: CSAPAGGAQYF.

The chain carries TRBV18 and TRBJ2-2; 7 bases map to TRBD1. Per the germline V gene, CDR1 is KGHSH and CDR2 is LQKENI. After removal of 0 bases from V and 0 bases from J, the junction contained 1 base not matched to a gene. The CDR3 covers 16 residues. CDR3 loop: CASSPPTGTNTGELFF. The CDR3 bases are TGTGCCAGCTCACCACCGACAGGGACGAACACCGGGGAGCTGTTTTTT.

In this sample, this clone turned up once. The J gene is TRBJ2-7, the V gene TRBV7-8, with TRBD2 matching over 9 bases. There are 16 residues in the CDR3. Germline loops: CDR1 SGHVS, CDR2 FQNEAQ. With 4 bases clipped from V and 0 bases from J, the junction kept 7 bases outside the gene matches. The CDR3 loop is CASSSLTSGYSYEQYF. Here the CDR3 DNA reads TGTGCCAGCAGCTCTCTGACTAGCGGCTACTCCTACGAGCAGTACTTC.

V and J are TRBV18 and TRBJ2-1, with 12 nucleotides matching TRBD2. J gave up 12 bases and V 2 bases, and 2 bases lay outside the gene matches. Looked up from germline, CDR1 is KGHSH and CDR2 is LQKENI. The CDR3 is made up of 13 amino acids. The CDR3 loop reads CASSPRTSGAQFF. CDR3 DNA sequence: TGTGCCAGCTCACCAAGGACTAGCGGGGCGCAGTTCTTC.

This clone is a singleton in its sample. This chain's CDR3 is CASRPDSRNEAFF. The CDR3 bases are TGTGCCAGCAGACCCGACAGTAGGAATGAAGCTTTCTTT. The chain recombines TRBV6-5 with TRBJ1-1; TRBD1 is a possible D gene (5 bases). The germline V gene encodes CDR1 MNHEY and CDR2 SVGAGI. The CDR3 extends over 13 amino acids. Trimming stripped 6 bases from V and 7 bases from J, with 15 bases between.

This clone was picked up one time. The rearrangement uses TRBV18 and TRBJ2-1; D gene unclear. The CDR3 length is 14 residues. The germline V gene encodes CDR1 KGHSH and CDR2 LQKENI. With 6 bases removed from V and 1 base from J, the gap between germline ends came to 10 bases. The chain's CDR3 is CASSPTGSYNEQFF. CDR3 DNA sequence: TGTGCCAGCTCCCCCACGGGTTCCTACAATGAGCAGTTCTTC.